The 24 T cell receptor beta chains below all came from one sample that was sequenced in a study of cytomegalovirus exposure and HLA in healthy donors (dated by TCRdb to the late 2010s). Receptor libraries were prepared by the immunoSEQ multiplex PCR assay. For the multiplex PCR, a mixture combining 60 forward primers for TCR Vbeta segments and 13 reverse primers for TCR Jbeta segments was used. Sourced from immuneACCESS, this table was stored by TCRdb with only in-frame sequences that have V and J called. A share of the clones is absent; for the studies checked, an unresolved V gene accounts for under half, and the remainder has no known explanation. The sample table holds under 300,000 clones, of which roughly 86% were seen once. Of the sample, 1.5% to 2.5% is held by the ten largest clones. The source material was PBMCs. All receptors derive from a middle-aged woman in good health and CMV-seropositive.

The chain has TRBV6-1 and TRBJ1-2; D unresolved. The germline V and J ends were trimmed by 3 bases and 8 bases, with 13 bases remaining between them. The germline gives CDR1 MNHNS, CDR2 SASEGT. The CDR3 has 13 residues. This CDR3 is CASSERGLLGYTF. As DNA, the CDR3 is TGTGCCAGCAGTGAGCGAGGACTGCTGGGCTACACCTTC.

The chain's CDR3 is CASSQGGQGGIEQYF. Here the CDR3 DNA reads TGTGCCAGCAGCCAGGGCGGACAGGGAGGGATCGAGCAGTACTTC. The chain employs TRBV5-4 and TRBJ2-7; D perhaps matches TRBD1 (8 bases). The germline V and J ends were trimmed by 4 bases and 6 bases, with 20 bases remaining between them. Germline CDR1 SGHNT, CDR2 YYREEE (reference sequence). This CDR3 has 15 amino acids.

The rearrangement links TRBV6-6 to TRBJ1-4; D uncertain. Germline V lookup: CDR1 MNHNY, CDR2 SVGAGI (reference sequence). There are 15 residues in the CDR3. Deletions cut 6 bases from V and 0 bases from J, with 11 bases between. CDR3 region: CASRLDGSTNEKLFF. In nucleotides, the CDR3 is TGTGCCAGCAGGCTAGACGGATCAACTAATGAAAAACTGTTTTTT.

The chain employs TRBV18 and TRBJ2-3; 8 bases fit TRBD2. The junction had 1 base not matched to a gene; V was cut back by 2 bases and J by 0 bases. Germline-derived CDR1 and CDR2 are KGHSH and LQKENI. The CDR3 totals 15 residues. CDR3 DNA: TGTGCCAGCTCACCAACTAGCGGCAGCACAGATACGCAGTATTTT. Protein: CASSPTSGSTDTQYF.

Comments on this clone: In the same sample, other DNA sequences code for this CDR3. The chain combines TRBV30 with TRBJ2-7; D is possibly TRBD1 (6 bases). The germline gives CDR1 GTSNPN, CDR2 SVGIG (reference sequence). V was pared by 0 bases and J by 3 bases, with 6 bases between. The CDR3 runs 12 residues. CDR3 protein: CAWSVGGYEQYF. The CDR3 nucleotides are TGTGCCTGGAGTGTAGGGGGCTACGAGCAGTACTTC.

The chain couples TRBV5-1 to TRBJ2-7; 9 nucleotides agree with TRBD1. The trim removed 4 bases at V and 6 bases at J, leaving 8 bases unmatched. The CDR3 runs 14 residues. Germline V gives CDR1 SGHRS, CDR2 YFSETQ. The CDR3 DNA reads as TGCGCCAGCAGCGAACTCACAGGGGGCGGCGAGCAGTACTTC. It is translated as CASSELTGGGEQYF.

This sequence joins TRBV19 and TRBJ1-1; D is perhaps TRBD1 (5 bases). CDR1 is LNHDA and CDR2 is SQIVND in the germline V gene (reference sequence). This CDR3 is built from 15 residues. V was pared by 7 bases and J by 1 base, with 16 bases between. CDR3 DNA: TGTGCCAGTACCATCGCCGACAGACCGAACACTGAAGCTTTCTTT. It translates to CASTIADRPNTEAFF. Drawing the rest from reference TRBV19 and TRBJ1-1, the complete variable domain is DGGITQSPKYLFRKEGQNVTLSCEQNLNHDAMYWYRQDPGQGLRLIYYSQIVNDFQKGDIAEGYSVSREKKESFPLTVTSAQKNPTAFYLCASTIADRPNTEAFFGQGTRLTVV.

This clone was seen a few times. The chain joins TRBV7-2 to TRBJ1-5, with 7 bases aligning to TRBD1. With 4 bases clipped from V and 0 bases from J, the junction kept 6 bases outside the gene matches. Germline-derived CDR1 and CDR2 are SGHTA and FQGNSA. CDR3 length: 16 residues. CDR3 protein: CASSWTRQGSNQPQHF. The CDR3 DNA follows: TGTGCCAGCAGCTGGACCAGACAGGGTAGCAATCAGCCCCAGCATTTT.

J is TRBJ1-2 and V is TRBV28, with D possibly matching TRBD1 (6 bases). This CDR3 comprises 16 residues. The germline gives CDR1 MDHEN, CDR2 SYDVKM. The V and J ends lost 7 bases and 6 bases respectively, with 24 bases between them. The CDR3 sequence is CASTKQGWFEGDGYTF. CDR3 DNA sequence: TGTGCCAGCACCAAACAGGGCTGGTTTGAGGGGGATGGCTACACCTTC.

This rearrangement joins TRBV5-6 to TRBJ2-1; TRBD2 matches 10 bases. From germline, CDR1 is SGHDT and CDR2 YYEEEE. With V trimmed by 4 bases and J by 2 bases, 6 bases remained unmatched. This CDR3 is 16 amino acids long. This chain's CDR3 is CASSPELAGAYNEQFF. The CDR3 nucleotides are TGTGCCAGCAGCCCCGAGCTAGCGGGGGCCTACAATGAGCAGTTCTTC.

The chain links TRBV13 to TRBJ2-3; TRBD2 agrees at 8 bases. Per germline, CDR1 PRHDT and CDR2 FYEKMQ (reference sequence). Unmatched junction bases numbered 2, after V lost 0 bases and J lost 0 bases. There are 16 residues in the CDR3. The CDR3 nucleotides read TGTGCCAGCAGCTTAGGCGGGAGGGGGAGCACAGATACGCAGTATTTT. This codes for CASSLGGRGSTDTQYF. Full variable domain (outside the CDR3, taken from reference TRBV13 and TRBJ2-3): AAGVIQSPRHLIKEKRETATLKCYPIPRHDTVYWYQQGPGQDPQFLISFYEKMQSDKGSIPDRFSAQQFSDYHSELNMSSLELGDSALYFCASSLGGRGSTDTQYFGPGTRLTVL.

The gene calls are TRBV11-2 and TRBJ2-1; D is possibly TRBD2 (7 bases). This CDR3 is built from 16 residues. Germline CDR1 and CDR2: SGHAT and FQNNGV. V was cut by 1 base and J by 6 bases, with 16 bases left in between. The CDR3 region is CASSLGGGGGLNEQFF. CDR3 sequence (DNA): TGTGCCAGCAGCTTAGGGGGAGGGGGAGGGCTCAATGAGCAGTTCTTC.

V usage is TRBV27 and J usage is TRBJ2-1, with TRBD1 as a possible D gene (6 bases). There are 11 residues in the CDR3. Germline CDR1 MNHEY, CDR2 SMNVEV (reference sequence). The V end lost 6 bases, the J end lost 9 bases, and 9 bases lay between the germline ends. The CDR3 protein is CASSQGSEQFF. As DNA, the CDR3 is TGTGCCAGCAGCCAGGGGTCTGAGCAGTTCTTC.

The chain recombines TRBV7-2 with TRBJ2-3; 8 bases are a match to TRBD2. This CDR3 region has 15 residues. J gave up 7 bases and V 1 base, and 7 bases lay outside the gene matches. Germline loops: CDR1 SGHTA, CDR2 FQGNSA. CDR3 sequence: CASSLGPGGPYTQYF. The CDR3 DNA follows: TGTGCCAGCAGCTTAGGGCCGGGAGGGCCCTATACGCAGTATTTT.

The chain has TRBV5-6 and TRBJ2-2, with TRBD2 matching 9 bases. After removal of 4 bases from V and 5 bases from J, the junction contained 6 bases not matched to a gene. CDR3 length equals 15 residues. Germline CDR1 reads SGHDT; CDR2 reads YYEEEE. CDR3 amino acids: CASSPPSGETGELFF. Written as DNA, the CDR3 is TGTGCCAGCAGCCCACCTAGCGGGGAAACCGGGGAGCTGTTTTTT. Full variable domain (rest looked up from reference TRBV5-6 and TRBJ2-2): DAGVTQSPTHLIKTRGQQVTLRCSPKSGHDTVSWYQQALGQGPQFIFQYYEEEERQRGNFPDRFSGHQFPNYSSELNVNALLLGDSALYLCASSPPSGETGELFFGEGSRLTVL.

V and J are TRBV5-1 and TRBJ2-1, with 10 bases matching TRBD1. Losses at the gene ends were 7 bases for V and 7 bases for J; bases not matched to a gene: 8. This CDR3 spans 14 amino acids. Germline V lookup: CDR1 SGHRS, CDR2 YFSETQ. This CDR3 reads CASGETGGGNEQFF. The CDR3 nucleotides read TGCGCCAGCGGGGAGACAGGGGGCGGAAATGAGCAGTTCTTC.

The gene calls are TRBV11-2 and TRBJ2-1; D is uncertain. Germline V gene lookup returns CDR1 SGHAT and CDR2 FQNNGV. V lost 5 bases and J 0 bases, leaving 11 bases between the germline ends. The CDR3 extends over 15 amino acids. The CDR3: CASSPAASSYNEQFF. In DNA, the CDR3 is TGTGCCAGCAGCCCAGCAGCTAGCTCCTACAATGAGCAGTTCTTC.

The chain links TRBV25-1 to TRBJ2-2; D may be TRBD2 (6 bases). The V gene's germline CDR1 is MGHDK and CDR2 SYGVNS. The CDR3 is 16 amino acids. V was shortened by 1 base and J by 1 base, with 10 bases between the two germline ends. As DNA, the CDR3 is TGTGCCAGCAGTGAATTGAGGACTATGAACACCGGGGAGCTGTTTTTT. Protein sequence: CASSELRTMNTGELFF. The entire variable domain, with the rest obtained from reference TRBV25-1 and TRBJ2-2, is as follows: EADIYQTPRYLVIGTGKKITLECSQTMGHDKMYWYQQDPGMELHLIHYSYGVNSTEKGDLSSESTVSRIRTEHFPLTLESARPSHTSQYLCASSELRTMNTGELFFGEGSRLTVL.

Details on this clone: Other DNA variants within this sample encode the same CDR3. The genes are TRBV6-6 and TRBJ2-3; 12 bases match TRBD2. CDR3 length: 16 amino acids. Germline loops: CDR1 MNHNY, CDR2 SVGAGI (reference sequence). V was clipped by 1 base and J by 5 bases; unmatched bases: 4. The CDR3 here is CASSYFLAGGGDTQYF. The CDR3 DNA is TGTGCCAGCAGTTACTTTCTAGCGGGGGGGGGAGATACGCAGTATTTT.

As to this clone: The junction does not match germline at one end; this may be a read error. V gene TRBV5-4 combines with J gene TRBJ1-1; D is uncertain. Looked up from germline, CDR1 is SGHNT and CDR2 is YYREEE (reference sequence). The CDR3 is made up of 15 amino acids. The DNA for the CDR3 is TGTGCCAGCAGCTCCGGGGTGATGATGAACACTAAAGCTTTCTTT. Translation: CASSSGVMMNTKAFF. The full variable domain, rest sourced from reference TRBV5-4 and TRBJ1-1, is ETGVTQSPTHLIKTRGQQVTLRCSSQSGHNTVSWYQQALGQGPQFIFQYYREEENGRGNFPPRFSGLQFPNYSSELNVNALELDDSALYLCASSSGVMMNTKAFFGQGTRLTVV.

The genes are TRBV29-1 and TRBJ1-1; maybe TRBD1 (5 bases). V was pared by 6 bases and J by 1 base, with 12 bases between. Germline CDR1 is SQVTM and CDR2 is ANQGSEA. This CDR3 comprises 13 residues. The CDR3 nucleotides read TGCAGCGTGGGGGGAGTCGAGAACACTGAAGCTTTCTTT. Residues: CSVGGVENTEAFF.

The V and J genes are TRBV10-3 and TRBJ2-3, with D perhaps TRBD2 (6 bases). Germline V gene lookup returns CDR1 ENHRY and CDR2 SYGVKD. The V end lost 6 bases, the J end lost 4 bases, and 11 bases lay between the germline ends. The CDR3 loop spans 13 amino acids. The CDR3 DNA reads as TGTGCCATCAGCCAACTAGCTGCAGATACGCAGTATTTT. Translation: CAISQLAADTQYF.

The V and J genes are TRBV11-2 and TRBJ1-1; D is unclear. There are 14 residues in the CDR3. Trimming stripped 1 base from V and 4 bases from J, with 10 bases between. Germline values: CDR1 SGHAT, CDR2 FQNNGV. The CDR3 is CASSLAGYGTEAFF. The CDR3 DNA sequence: TGTGCCAGCAGCTTAGCGGGGTACGGCACTGAAGCTTTCTTT.

The V gene is TRBV18, the J gene TRBJ2-7; 7 bases fit TRBD1. Losses at the gene ends were 5 bases for V and 7 bases for J; bases not matched to a gene: 11. The germline CDR1 and CDR2 sequences are KGHSH and LQKENI. The CDR3 consists of 14 residues. CDR3 sequence reads: CASSEVGQFVEQYF. The CDR3, as DNA: TGTGCCAGCTCAGAAGTGGGACAGTTCGTGGAGCAGTACTTC.